The 21 T cell receptor beta chains listed next were all sequenced from one sample in a study of Tregs in tolerant kidney transplant recipients. Measured with immunoSEQ multiplex PCR; TCRdb has only the in-frame clones, and not every one. The sample has about 15,000 clones; around four fifths are singletons. Sequenced here: Tregs from blood, sampled before the transplant. The receptors were gathered from a human donor who received a combined kidney and bone marrow transplant.

The chain joins TRBV7-2 to TRBJ2-7; D gene ambiguous. Trimming stripped 5 bases from V and 9 bases from J, with 17 bases between. The CDR3 is made up of 13 amino acids. The germline V gene has CDR1 SGHTA and CDR2 FQGNSA. The chain's CDR3 is CASSLPLEAGQYF. CDR3 coding DNA: TGTGCCAGCAGCCTCCCACTTGAGGCCGGGCAGTACTTC. Full variable domain (missing parts from reference TRBV7-2 and TRBJ2-7): GAGVSQSPSNKVTEKGKDVELRCDPISGHTALYWYRQSLGQGLEFLIYFQGNSAPDKSGLPSDRFSAERTGGSVSTLTIQRTQQEDSAVYLCASSLPLEAGQYFGPGTRLTVT.

The chain uses TRBV25-1 and TRBJ1-1; a weak D match, TRBD1 (6 bases). Trimming cost V 3 bases and J 7 bases, with 15 bases left between them. The length of the CDR3 is 14 residues. CDR1 is MGHDK, CDR2 SYGVNS, per germline. The CDR3, as DNA: TGTGCCAGCAGTGAGATCGGGGGGGCAGATGAAGCTTTCTTT. Translated, it gives CASSEIGGADEAFF.

The chain employs TRBV18 and TRBJ2-7; tentatively, D is TRBD1 (5 bases). The CDR3 covers 14 residues. Trimming pared 1 base from V and 0 bases from J, leaving 7 bases between. Per the germline V gene, CDR1 is KGHSH and CDR2 is LQKENI. The CDR3 sequence is CASSPRDSSYEQYF. The CDR3 nucleotides read TGTGCCAGCTCACCACGTGACAGCTCCTACGAGCAGTACTTC.

This clone came up a few times. The chain joins TRBV6-1 to TRBJ2-7, with 7 bases aligning to TRBD1. This CDR3 is built from 14 residues. V lost 6 bases to trimming and J lost 2 bases; unmatched junction nucleotides: 7. Germline values: CDR1 MNHNS, CDR2 SASEGT. The CDR3 region has the DNA TGTGCCAGCAGCGCCGGGACAGCCCCCTACGAGCAGTACTTC. As protein: CASSAGTAPYEQYF.

This clone was seen just once. The chain couples TRBV6-6 to TRBJ1-3, with D possibly TRBD1 on 5 matching bases. Per the germline V gene, CDR1 is MNHNY and CDR2 is SVGAGI (reference sequence). Trimming left V 1 base short and J 4 bases short, with 8 bases between. CDR3 size: 14 residues. The CDR3 is CASSYWGAGNTIYF. DNA for the CDR3: TGTGCCAGCAGTTACTGGGGCGCGGGAAACACCATATATTTT.

This CDR3 reads CSVRTARYLNTEAFF. CDR3 coding DNA: TGCAGCGTTCGGACAGCACGCTACCTGAACACTGAAGCTTTCTTT. The rearrangement uses TRBV29-1 and TRBJ1-1, with D possibly TRBD1 on 6 matching bases. The CDR3 contains 15 residues. V lost 5 bases to trimming and J lost 0 bases, with 16 bases between them. Germline assignment: CDR1 SQVTM and CDR2 ANQGSEA.

CDR3 DNA: TGTGCCAGCAGCTTGGGGTATACGGGAGGGAAAACAGATACGCAGTATTTT. This sequence encodes CASSLGYTGGKTDTQYF. The V and J genes are TRBV5-6 and TRBJ2-3; 8 nucleotides agree with TRBD2. The CDR3 has 17 amino acids. Germline assignment: CDR1 SGHDT and CDR2 YYEEEE. J was trimmed by 3 bases and V by 0 bases; bases with no gene match: 9.

This sequence joins TRBV7-8 and TRBJ2-5; TRBD2 agrees at 9 bases. CDR3 length: 18 amino acids. Germline V gives CDR1 SGHVS, CDR2 FQNEAQ. Germline trimming cut 6 bases from V and 0 bases from J; bases unmatched to any gene: 14. The CDR3 is CASSLRMAGGNYQETQYF. CDR3 in DNA: TGTGCCAGCAGTCTTAGAATGGCGGGGGGGAACTACCAAGAGACCCAGTACTTC.

This clone has a single count. The chain has TRBV10-3 and TRBJ1-3, with TRBD1 identical over 11 bases. This CDR3 spans 17 amino acids. J lost 0 bases, V lost 3 bases, and 4 bases had no gene match. Germline-derived CDR1 and CDR2 are ENHRY and SYGVKD. The CDR3 region has the DNA TGTGCCATCAGTGACCGGACAGGGGGCGCCTCTGGAAACACCATATATTTT. Translating it yields CAISDRTGGASGNTIYF.

This chain uses TRBV5-1 with TRBJ1-2, with TRBD1 identical over 10 bases. Germline CDR1 SGHRS, CDR2 YFSETQ. The CDR3 spans 15 residues. V shed 0 bases and J 7 bases; nucleotides not matched to a gene: 6. The CDR3 DNA reads as TGCGCCAGCAGCTTGGGACGGGACAGGGGTCGTGGCTACACCTTC. It encodes CASSLGRDRGRGYTF.

This clone was recorded a few times. The rearrangement joins TRBV21-1 to TRBJ2-7; the table's D call of TRBD2 was not tested on the DNA. TRBV21-1 is labeled a pseudogene. This CDR3 spans 14 amino acids. DNA for the CDR3: TGTGCCAGCAGCCCCATGGGAGAGAGCTACGAGCAGTACTTC. Protein sequence: CASSPMGESYEQYF.

V and J are TRBV5-6 and TRBJ1-1, with D possibly matching TRBD1 (5 bases). The germline V gene has CDR1 SGHDT and CDR2 YYEEEE. CDR3 length: 12 amino acids. The ends were cut back, 4 bases at V and 4 bases at J, with 8 bases in the middle. The CDR3 bases are TGTGCCAGCAGCCGGGGGGGCACTGAAGCTTTCTTT. It codes for CASSRGGTEAFF.

The gene calls are TRBV27 and TRBJ2-7; 7 nucleotides align to TRBD1. The CDR3 contains 12 residues. The germline gives CDR1 MNHEY, CDR2 SMNVEV (reference sequence). J lost 6 bases, V lost 5 bases, and 4 bases had no gene match. The CDR3 coding sequence is TGTGCCAGCAGTCCAGCAGGGGGCGAGCAGTACTTC. This sequence encodes CASSPAGGEQYF.

The chain carries TRBV19 and TRBJ2-7; possible D gene TRBD2, 5 bases. The CDR3 covers 14 residues. CDR1 is LNHDA and CDR2 is SQIVND in the germline V gene (reference sequence). Trimming took off 6 bases at V and 1 base at J, with 13 bases between the two ends. In DNA, the CDR3 is TGTGCCAGTAGAAGGGAGTTTGGGTCCTACGAGCAGTACTTC. It specifies CASRREFGSYEQYF. Supplemented by reference TRBV19 and TRBJ2-7, the full variable domain reads DGGITQSPKYLFRKEGQNVTLSCEQNLNHDAMYWYRQDPGQGLRLIYYSQIVNDFQKGDIAEGYSVSREKKESFPLTVTSAQKNPTAFYLCASRREFGSYEQYFGPGTRLTVT.

This clone was detected only a few times. At one boundary the junction diverges from the germline segment, which might be a read error. The chain couples TRBV19 to TRBJ1-1; no firm D call. In germline, CDR1 is LNHDA, CDR2 SQIVND (reference sequence). CDR3 length: 9 amino acids. The CDR3 loop reads CASRPRGNF. The CDR3 nucleotides are TGTGCCAGTAGGCCGCGGGGTAACTTT.

This sequence joins TRBV4-3 and TRBJ2-1; TRBD2 aligns across 8 bases. This CDR3 contains 15 residues. CDR1 and CDR2 (germline): LGHNA, YSLEER. Trimming at V came to 1 base and at J to 7 bases, leaving 6 bases not matched to a gene. CDR3 bases: TGCGCCAGCAGCCAAGTGGGACTAGGACAAAATGAGCAGTTCTTC. Residues: CASSQVGLGQNEQFF.

This clone turned up a few times. The chain employs TRBV7-8 and TRBJ2-7; a weak D match, TRBD1 (6 bases). The CDR3 consists of 12 residues. Trimming stripped 6 bases from V and 5 bases from J, with 11 bases between. CDR1 SGHVS and CDR2 FQNEAQ come from the germline V gene. This CDR3 is CASSLQGHEQYF. The CDR3 DNA follows: TGTGCCAGCAGTCTACAGGGTCACGAGCAGTACTTC.

This chain joins TRBV6-4 and TRBJ2-7, with 11 positions matching TRBD2. The germline V gene has CDR1 MRHNA and CDR2 SNTAGT. The CDR3 has 15 amino acids. After removal of 2 bases from V and 4 bases from J, the junction contained 4 bases not matched to a gene. The CDR3 loop is CASSDVLAGVYEQYF. The CDR3 nucleotides read TGTGCCAGCAGTGACGTACTAGCGGGGGTGTACGAGCAGTACTTC.

This clone is a singleton in its sample. This chain uses TRBV2 with TRBJ1-1, with TRBD1 matching over 7 bases. The J segment lost 6 bases and the V segment lost 7 bases, leaving 8 bases of the junction unmatched. The CDR3 is made up of 13 amino acids. The germline V gene encodes CDR1 SNHLY and CDR2 FYNNEI. CDR3 residues: CASTPDRAPEAFF. CDR3 coding DNA: TGTGCCAGCACCCCAGACAGGGCGCCTGAAGCTTTCTTT. The full variable domain, in which reference TRBV2 and TRBJ1-1 provide the parts outside the CDR3, is EPEVTQTPSHQVTQMGQEVILRCVPISNHLYFYWYRQILGQKVEFLVSFYNNEISEKSEIFDDQFSVERPDGSNFTLKIRSTKLEDSAMYFCASTPDRAPEAFFGQGTRLTVV.

This clone appeared a single time. The rearrangement uses TRBV15 and TRBJ1-1, with D uncertain. Trimming took off 0 bases at V and 6 bases at J, with 11 bases between the two ends. The CDR3 loop spans 14 amino acids. Germline V lookup: CDR1 LNHNV, CDR2 YYDKDF (reference sequence). This chain's CDR3 is CATSRDPPGAEAFF. The CDR3 DNA follows: TGTGCCACCAGCAGAGATCCCCCCGGGGCTGAAGCTTTCTTT.

The J gene is TRBJ2-7, the V gene TRBV28, with 9 bases that match TRBD2. Trimming at V came to 2 bases and at J to 4 bases, leaving 9 bases not matched to a gene. Per the germline V gene, CDR1 is MDHEN and CDR2 is SYDVKM. The CDR3 has 16 amino acids. CDR3 sequence: CASSLEISGRRYEQYF. In DNA, the CDR3 is TGTGCCAGCAGTTTAGAGATTAGCGGGAGAAGATACGAGCAGTACTTC.